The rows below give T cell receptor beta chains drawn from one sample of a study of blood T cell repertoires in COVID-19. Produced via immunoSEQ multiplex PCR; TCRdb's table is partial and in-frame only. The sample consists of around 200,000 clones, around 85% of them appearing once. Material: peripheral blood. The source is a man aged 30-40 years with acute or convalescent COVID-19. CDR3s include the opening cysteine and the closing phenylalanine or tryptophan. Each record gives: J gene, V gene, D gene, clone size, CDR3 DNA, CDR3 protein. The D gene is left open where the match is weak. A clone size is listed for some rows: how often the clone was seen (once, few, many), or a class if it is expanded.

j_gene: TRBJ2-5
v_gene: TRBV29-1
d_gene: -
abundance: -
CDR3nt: TGCAGCGTTGAAGTTGGGGGGTACGAGACCCAGTACTTC
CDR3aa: CSVEVGGYETQYF

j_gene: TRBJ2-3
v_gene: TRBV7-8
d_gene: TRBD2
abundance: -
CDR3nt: TGTGCCAGCAGCTCCGGGGGCGGGAGGGCCCTCGCGCAGTATTTT
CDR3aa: CASSSGGGRALAQYF

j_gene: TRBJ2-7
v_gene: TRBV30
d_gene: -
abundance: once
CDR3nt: TGTGCCTGGAGTGCACAGGGCTACGAGCAGTACTTC
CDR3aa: CAWSAQGYEQYF

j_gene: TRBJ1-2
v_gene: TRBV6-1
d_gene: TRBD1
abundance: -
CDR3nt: TGTGCCAGCAGTGGCCGGGACAGGGAAAAAAACTATGGCTACACCTTC
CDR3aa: CASSGRDREKNYGYTF

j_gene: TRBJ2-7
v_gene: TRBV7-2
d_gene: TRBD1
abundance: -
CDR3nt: TGTGCCAGCAGCAAGGGACAGGGAGGTTCCTACGAGCAGTACTTC
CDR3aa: CASSKGQGGSYEQYF

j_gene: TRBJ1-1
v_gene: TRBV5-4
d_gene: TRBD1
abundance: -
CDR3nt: TGTGCCAGCAGCTTGGAGGGGGCAAGGGTGAACACTGAAGCTTTCTTT
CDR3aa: CASSLEGARVNTEAFF

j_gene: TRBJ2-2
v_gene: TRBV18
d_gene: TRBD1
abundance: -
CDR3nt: TGTGCCAGCTTTAGGGGGCTCAACACCGGGGAGCTGTTTTTT
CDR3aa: CASFRGLNTGELFF

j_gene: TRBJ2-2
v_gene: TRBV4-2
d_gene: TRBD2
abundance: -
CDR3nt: TGTGCCAGCAGCCGACTAGCGGGGGGGGCAACGAACACCGGGGAGCTGTTTTTT
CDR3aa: CASSRLAGGATNTGELFF

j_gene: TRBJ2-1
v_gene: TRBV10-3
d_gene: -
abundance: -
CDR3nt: TGTGCCATACAGGAGTACAATGAGCAGTTCTTC
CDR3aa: CAIQEYNEQFF

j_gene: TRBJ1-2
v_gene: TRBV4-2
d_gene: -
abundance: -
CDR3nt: TGTGCCAGCAGCCAAGAGTACACAGCCTCTAACTATGGCTACACCTTC
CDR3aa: CASSQEYTASNYGYTF

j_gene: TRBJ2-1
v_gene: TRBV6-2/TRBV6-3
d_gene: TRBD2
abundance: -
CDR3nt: TGTGCCAGCAGTTACTCGGGACTATCCTACAATGAGCAGTTCTTC
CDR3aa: CASSYSGLSYNEQFF

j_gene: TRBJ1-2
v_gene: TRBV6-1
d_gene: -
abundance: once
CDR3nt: TGTGCCAGCAGTGAATCTCAGGGAAACTATGGCTACACCTTC
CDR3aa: CASSESQGNYGYTF

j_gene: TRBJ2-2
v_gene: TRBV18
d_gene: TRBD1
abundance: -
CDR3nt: TGTGCCAGCTCACCGCGCCTCGGGACAGGCGACACCGGGGAGCTGTTTTTT
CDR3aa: CASSPRLGTGDTGELFF

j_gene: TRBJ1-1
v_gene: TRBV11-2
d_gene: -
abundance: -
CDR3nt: TGTGCCAGCACCTCAGGGGTCACTGAAGCTTTCTTT
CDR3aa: CASTSGVTEAFF

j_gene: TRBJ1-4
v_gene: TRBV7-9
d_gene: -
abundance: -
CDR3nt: TGTGCCAGCAGCTTTGGGGGGGCTTATGTTGAAAAACTGTTTTTT
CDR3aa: CASSFGGAYVEKLFF

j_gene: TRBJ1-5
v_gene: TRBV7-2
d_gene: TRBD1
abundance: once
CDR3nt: TGTGCCAGCAGCTTAATAGCCGGGGCAGGGGGAGGTCAGCCCCAGCATTTT
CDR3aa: CASSLIAGAGGGQPQHF

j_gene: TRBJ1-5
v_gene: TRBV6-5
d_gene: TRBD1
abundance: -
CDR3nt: TGTGCCAGCACCCCGGGGGACAGCCCAAATCAGCCCCAGCATTTT
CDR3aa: CASTPGDSPNQPQHF

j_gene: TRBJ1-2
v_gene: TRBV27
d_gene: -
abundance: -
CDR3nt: TGTGCCAGCAGTTTATGGAGAGGGTCGGATGGCTACACCTTC
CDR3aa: CASSLWRGSDGYTF

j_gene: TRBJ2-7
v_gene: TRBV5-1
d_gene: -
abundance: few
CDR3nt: TGCGCCAGCAGCTTGGCCGGAGGCGAGCAGTACTTC
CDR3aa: CASSLAGGEQYF

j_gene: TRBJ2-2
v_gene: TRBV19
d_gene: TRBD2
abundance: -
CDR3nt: TGTGCCAGTAGTATACGCCTAGCGGTGAACACCGGGGAGCTGTTTTTT
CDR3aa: CASSIRLAVNTGELFF

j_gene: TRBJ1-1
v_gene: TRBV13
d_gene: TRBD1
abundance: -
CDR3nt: TGTGCCACCTTGACAGGGGGAAGAACTGAAGCTTTCTTT
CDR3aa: CATLTGGRTEAFF

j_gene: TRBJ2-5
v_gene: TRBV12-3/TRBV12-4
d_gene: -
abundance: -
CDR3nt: TGTGCCAGCAGTCCACAGGTCCAAGAGACCCAGTACTTC
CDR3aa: CASSPQVQETQYF

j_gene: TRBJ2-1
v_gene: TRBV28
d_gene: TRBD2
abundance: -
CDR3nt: TGTGCCAGCCAAAAACTAGCGGGGGCCTACAATGAGCAGTTCTTC
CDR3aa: CASQKLAGAYNEQFF

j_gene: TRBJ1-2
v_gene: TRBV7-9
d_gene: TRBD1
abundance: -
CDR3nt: TGTGCCAGCAGCTTGCCGAACAGGGGCTCTTTAGGCTACACCTTC
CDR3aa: CASSLPNRGSLGYTF

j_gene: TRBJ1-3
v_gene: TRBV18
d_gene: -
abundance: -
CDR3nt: TGTGCCAGCTCACCGGTCCCAGGCAGCTCTGGAAACACCATATATTTT
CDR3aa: CASSPVPGSSGNTIYF